These T cell receptor beta chains were read from a single sample in a study of cytomegalovirus exposure and HLA in healthy donors. Using immunoSEQ multiplex PCR, the repertoire was profiled, and TCRdb retains in-frame clones only, with some absent. In the table there are approximately 120,000 clones, around 78% of which are singletons. The sequenced material came from PBMCs. The source of these receptors is a man between 60 and 70 years old in good health and CMV-seropositive. CDR3s include the opening cysteine and the closing phenylalanine or tryptophan. A D gene is named only where the DNA matches it firmly. Only some rows state a clone size, as once, few, many or a class for expanded clones.

>TRBV5-4|TRBJ1-1|.|few
CASSPAGARLGTEAFF
TGTGCCAGCAGCCCTGCGGGCGCCCGGTTGGGCACTGAAGCTTTCTTT
>TRBV6-1|TRBJ1-6|.|.
CASSESGNSPLHF
TGTGCCAGCAGTGAATCGGGGAATTCACCCCTCCACTTT
>TRBV15|TRBJ1-4|TRBD1|.
CATSRGQGGEKLFF
TGTGCCACCAGCAGGGGACAGGGGGGTGAAAAACTGTTTTTT
>TRBV6-4|TRBJ2-1|.|few
CASSDAGPGNEQFF
TGTGCCAGCAGTGACGCGGGGCCAGGGAATGAGCAGTTCTTC
>TRBV5-1|TRBJ2-2|TRBD1|.
CASSQGTGISGELFF
TGCGCCAGCAGCCAAGGGACAGGGATTTCCGGGGAGCTGTTTTTT
>TRBV5-1|TRBJ1-1|.|.
CASTPTQTGRNTEAFF
TGCGCCAGCACCCCCACGCAGACTGGGAGGAACACTGAAGCTTTCTTT
>TRBV9|TRBJ1-5|.|.
CASSVAGVDQPQHF
TGTGCCAGCAGCGTAGCAGGGGTGGACCAGCCCCAGCATTTT
>TRBV29-1|TRBJ2-1|TRBD2|.
CSVEGTSGVFNEQFF
TGCAGCGTCGAGGGAACTAGCGGGGTCTTCAATGAGCAGTTCTTC
>TRBV7-9|TRBJ2-7|.|.
CASSLQGSEQYF
TGTGCCAGCAGCCTACAGGGTTCCGAGCAGTACTTC
>TRBV7-9|TRBJ1-2|TRBD1|.
CASSYGGQGSNGYGYTF
TGTGCCAGCAGCTACGGGGGACAGGGATCAAATGGGTATGGCTACACCTTC
>TRBV27|TRBJ1-6|TRBD1|.
CASRDRVQNNLPLHF
TGTGCCAGCAGGGACAGGGTCCAAAATAATTTACCCCTCCACTTT
>TRBV6-5|TRBJ1-1|.|.
CASRLREDTEAFF
TGTGCCAGCAGACTTAGGGAGGACACTGAAGCTTTCTTT
>TRBV4-1|TRBJ2-2|.|.
CASSLVNGYGYTGELFF
TGCGCCAGCAGCCTCGTGAACGGGTACGGGTACACCGGGGAGCTGTTTTTT
>TRBV5-4|TRBJ2-5|TRBD2|.
CASSPASGGQETQYF
TGTGCCAGCAGCCCGGCCAGCGGGGGCCAAGAGACCCAGTACTTC
>TRBV2|TRBJ1-4|.|.
CASSEQGSSEKLFF
TGTGCCAGCAGCGAACAGGGTTCGAGTGAAAAACTGTTTTTT
>TRBV4-1|TRBJ2-2|.|few
CASSQGEAVGQNTGELFF
TGCGCCAGCAGCCAAGGCGAAGCGGTGGGACAGAACACCGGGGAGCTGTTTTTT
>TRBV2|TRBJ2-3|.|.
CASSESMGGNTQYF
TGTGCCAGCAGTGAAAGTATGGGGGGAAATACGCAGTATTTT
>TRBV19|TRBJ1-5|TRBD1|.
CASSMTGRNQPQHF
TGTGCCAGTAGTATGACAGGGCGGAATCAGCCCCAGCATTTT
>TRBV5-1|TRBJ1-2|.|.
CASTIDRLNYGYTF
TGCGCCAGCACCATAGACAGGCTTAACTATGGCTACACCTTC
>TRBV11-1|TRBJ2-7|.|few
CASSIWGGLDEQYF
TGTGCCAGCAGTATTTGGGGGGGGCTTGACGAGCAGTACTTC
>TRBV11-3|TRBJ1-6|TRBD1|few
CASSSDRDQPLHF
TGTGCCAGCAGCTCGGACAGGGATCAACCCCTCCACTTT
>TRBV7-9|TRBJ2-5|.|.
CASSFGLGGVSETQYF
TGTGCCAGCAGCTTCGGGCTCGGGGGAGTCTCGGAGACCCAGTACTTC
>TRBV18|TRBJ1-2|TRBD1|.
CASSPQDRGYGYTF
TGTGCCAGCTCACCTCAGGACAGGGGTTATGGCTACACCTTC
>TRBV5-1|TRBJ1-3|TRBD1|.
CASSYYSTTGGSVYGNTIYF
TGCGCCAGCAGCTATTATAGTACTACAGGGGGAAGTGTATATGGAAACACCATATATTTT
>TRBV18|TRBJ1-4|TRBD1|.
CASSPETGYEKLFF
TGTGCCAGCTCACCAGAGACAGGGTATGAAAAACTGTTTTTT
>TRBV6-1|TRBJ1-6|TRBD1|.
CATQTGVSNSPLHF
TGTGCCACCCAAACAGGGGTGAGTAATTCACCCCTCCACTTT
>TRBV6-1|TRBJ2-7|.|.
CASGGRGSSYEQYF
TGTGCCAGCGGGGGCAGGGGCAGCTCCTACGAGCAGTACTTC
>TRBV15|TRBJ2-3|.|.
CATSRGGDTDTQYF
TGTGCCACCAGCAGAGGGGGAGACACAGATACGCAGTATTTT
>TRBV5-1|TRBJ1-5|TRBD1|.
CASSLETGERQPQHF
TGCGCCAGCAGCTTGGAAACAGGGGAGCGGCAGCCCCAGCATTTT
>TRBV2|TRBJ1-6|TRBD1|.
CASRRDAGTDNSPLHF
TGTGCCAGCAGACGGGATGCCGGGACAGATAATTCACCCCTCCACTTT
>TRBV7-8|TRBJ1-3|.|once
CASSPSRSGNTIYF
TGTGCCAGCAGTCCGAGCCGCTCTGGAAACACCATATATTTT
>TRBV6-6|TRBJ2-3|TRBD2|.
CASSRGAGADTQYF
TGTGCCAGCAGTCGCGGGGCGGGGGCAGATACGCAGTATTTT
>TRBV6-6|TRBJ1-5|.|few
CASSADLTQHF
TGTGCCAGCAGCGCCGACTTAACCCAGCATTTT
>TRBV9|TRBJ2-1|TRBD1|.
CASSSRTGGRNEQFF
TGTGCCAGCAGCTCCCGGACAGGGGGCAGGAATGAGCAGTTCTTC
>TRBV5-6|TRBJ1-2|.|.
CASSLLRYGYTF
TGTGCCAGCAGCTTGCTCCGCTATGGCTACACCTTC
>TRBV28|TRBJ2-3|TRBD2|.
CASSSGSGGIDTQYF
TGTGCCAGCAGTTCTGGGTCGGGGGGAATAGATACGCAGTATTTT
>TRBV6-6|TRBJ1-1|.|few
CASSRTLVTEAFF
TGTGCCAGCAGTCGCACTCTCGTCACTGAAGCTTTCTTT
>TRBV18|TRBJ1-1|.|.
CASSPSTGNTEAFF
TGTGCCAGCTCACCATCAACCGGGAACACTGAAGCTTTCTTT
>TRBV5-6|TRBJ1-6|.|.
CASSSRSYNSPLHF
TGTGCCAGCAGCTCGAGGTCCTATAATTCACCCCTCCACTTT
>TRBV18|TRBJ1-3|.|few
CASSMNHGRTSGNTIYF
TGTGCCAGCTCAATGAATCATGGCAGAACCTCTGGAAACACCATATATTTT
>TRBV30|TRBJ2-5|.|.
CAWTMGQPLETQYF
TGTGCCTGGACCATGGGACAACCGCTTGAGACCCAGTACTTC
>TRBV2|TRBJ1-3|.|.
CASNPRSSGNTIYF
TGTGCCAGCAACCCCAGGTCGTCTGGAAACACCATATATTTT
>TRBV27|TRBJ2-3|TRBD2|.
CASSSPGLAGGDRFPDTQYF
TGTGCCAGCAGTTCGCCGGGACTAGCGGGGGGGGATCGTTTCCCAGATACGCAGTATTTT
>TRBV28|TRBJ1-3|.|once
CASSFDRGTGNTIYF
TGTGCCAGCAGTTTCGATCGGGGAACTGGAAACACCATATATTTT
>TRBV7-9|TRBJ1-1|.|.
CASSPRANTEAFF
TGTGCCAGCAGCCCCCGAGCGAACACTGAAGCTTTCTTT
>TRBV6-6|TRBJ2-7|.|.
CASSWDTYEQYF
TGTGCCAGCAGTTGGGACACCTACGAGCAGTACTTC
>TRBV29-1|TRBJ2-3|TRBD2|.
CSAAFGGAGDTQYF
TGCAGCGCTGCATTCGGGGGGGCCGGAGATACGCAGTATTTT
>TRBV7-9|TRBJ2-5|.|.
CASSSTGLPQETQYF
TGTGCCAGCAGCTCTACAGGGCTCCCCCAAGAGACCCAGTACTTC
>TRBV18|TRBJ1-1|.|.
CASSTGSNTEAFF
TGTGCCAGCTCGACAGGATCAAACACTGAAGCTTTCTTT
>TRBV4-2|TRBJ1-4|TRBD1|.
CASSPPWTGNNEKLFF
TGTGCCAGCAGCCCCCCGTGGACAGGAAATAATGAAAAACTGTTTTTT
>TRBV5-4|TRBJ2-5|.|.
CASSLGEGGGQETQYF
TGTGCCAGCAGCTTGGGGGAGGGGGGTGGACAAGAGACCCAGTACTTC